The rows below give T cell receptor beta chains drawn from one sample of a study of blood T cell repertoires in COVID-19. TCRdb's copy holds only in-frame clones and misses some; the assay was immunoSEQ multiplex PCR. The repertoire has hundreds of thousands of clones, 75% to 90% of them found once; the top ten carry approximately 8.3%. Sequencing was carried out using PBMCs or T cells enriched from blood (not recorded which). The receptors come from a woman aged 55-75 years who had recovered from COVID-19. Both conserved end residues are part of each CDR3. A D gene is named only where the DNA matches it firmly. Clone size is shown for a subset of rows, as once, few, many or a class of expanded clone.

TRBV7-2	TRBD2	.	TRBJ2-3	CASSLVIGSRGGSDTQYF	TGTGCCAGCAGCTTAGTAATCGGTTCGCGGGGGGGTTCAGATACGCAGTATTTT
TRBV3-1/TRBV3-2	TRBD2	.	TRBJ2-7	CASSRTSGGAKSYEQYF	TGTGCCAGCAGCCGGACTAGCGGGGGGGCAAAGTCCTACGAGCAGTACTTC
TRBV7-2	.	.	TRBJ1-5	CASSPKPGGMAQHF	TGTGCCAGCAGCCCTAAGCCGGGGGGGATGGCCCAGCATTTT
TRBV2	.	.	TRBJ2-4	CASSVGQGMRNF	TGTGCCAGCAGTGTGGGCCAGGGTATGAGAAACTTC
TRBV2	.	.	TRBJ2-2	CASREQGGSTGELFF	TGTGCCAGCAGGGAACAGGGTGGAAGCACCGGGGAGCTGTTTTTT
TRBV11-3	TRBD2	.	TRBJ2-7	CASSFGTSGGLAYF	TGTGCCAGCAGCTTCGGGACTAGCGGGGGCCTGGCTTACTTC
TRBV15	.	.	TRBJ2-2	CATSRAAGVNTGELFF	TGTGCCACCAGCAGAGCCGCAGGGGTAAACACCGGGGAGCTGTTTTTT
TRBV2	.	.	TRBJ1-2	CAGDSGTRGGYTF	TGTGCCGGAGACTCCGGGACAAGGGGGGGCTACACCTTC
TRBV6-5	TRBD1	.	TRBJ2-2	CASSRDRATGELFF	TGTGCCAGCAGCCGAGACAGGGCCACCGGGGAGCTGTTTTTT
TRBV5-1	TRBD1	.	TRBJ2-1	CASSLEGQGDEQFF	TGCGCCAGCAGCTTGGAGGGACAGGGTGATGAGCAGTTCTTC
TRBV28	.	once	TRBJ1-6	CASSLTGFGYDSPLHF	TGTGCCAGCAGTCTAACAGGGTTCGGCTACGATTCACCCCTCCACTTT
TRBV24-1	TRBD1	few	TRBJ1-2	CATSDPGQGSGYTF	TGTGCCACCAGTGATCCCGGACAGGGCTCCGGCTACACCTTC
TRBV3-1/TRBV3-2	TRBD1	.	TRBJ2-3	CASSHRQGRTDTQYF	TGTGCCAGCAGCCATCGACAGGGGCGCACAGATACGCAGTATTTT
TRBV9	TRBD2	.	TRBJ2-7	CASSIRDYTYEQYF	TGTGCCAGCAGCATCCGGGACTACACCTACGAGCAGTACTTC
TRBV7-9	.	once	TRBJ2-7	CASSMRESTYEQYF	TGTGCCAGCAGCATGCGGGAAAGCACCTACGAGCAGTACTTC
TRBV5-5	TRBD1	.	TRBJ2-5	CASSRTGEETQYF	TGTGCCAGCAGCCGAACAGGGGAAGAGACCCAGTACTTC
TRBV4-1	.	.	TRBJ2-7	CASSQPGKRNEQYF	TGCGCCAGCAGCCAACCGGGAAAAAGAAACGAGCAGTACTTC
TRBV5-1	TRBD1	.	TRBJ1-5	CASSPTGGSNQPQHF	TGCGCCAGCAGCCCCACAGGGGGAAGCAATCAGCCCCAGCATTTT
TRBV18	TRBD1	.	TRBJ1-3	CASSPTGSSGNTIYF	TGTGCCAGCTCACCGACAGGGAGCTCTGGAAACACCATATATTTT
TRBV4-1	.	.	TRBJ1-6	CASSPTGSPRDSPLHF	TGCGCCAGCAGCCCTACAGGGTCGCCGCGAGATTCACCCCTCCACTTT
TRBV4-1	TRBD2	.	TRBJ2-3	CASSRLGLAGGKDTQYF	TGCGCCAGCAGCCGCTTGGGACTAGCGGGGGGGAAAGATACGCAGTATTTT
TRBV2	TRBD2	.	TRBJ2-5	CASRRGAIQETQYF	TGTGCCAGCAGGCGGGGGGCCATCCAAGAGACCCAGTACTTC
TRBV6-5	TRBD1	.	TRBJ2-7	CASSRPGQGPYEQYF	TGTGCCAGCAGCCGTCCGGGACAGGGACCCTACGAGCAGTACTTC
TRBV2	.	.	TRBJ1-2	CASSNQRVNYGYTF	TGTGCCAGCAGTAATCAGCGGGTAAACTATGGCTACACCTTC
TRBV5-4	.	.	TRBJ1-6	CASSLFVYNSPLHF	TGTGCCAGCAGCTTGTTCGTCTATAATTCACCCCTCCACTTT
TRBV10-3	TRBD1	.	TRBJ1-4	CAIGTGEDEKLFF	TGTGCCATCGGGACAGGGGAAGATGAAAAACTGTTTTTT
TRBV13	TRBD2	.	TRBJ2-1	CASSPGLAGGPYNEQFF	TGTGCCAGCAGCCCCGGACTAGCGGGGGGCCCTTACAATGAGCAGTTCTTC
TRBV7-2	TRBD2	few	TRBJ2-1	CASSLGTGGRRNEQFF	TGTGCCAGCAGCTTAGGGACGGGGGGGCGGAGGAATGAGCAGTTCTTC
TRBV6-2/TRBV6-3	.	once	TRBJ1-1	CASSKQGGAEAFF	TGTGCCAGCAGTAAACAGGGAGGGGCTGAAGCTTTCTTT
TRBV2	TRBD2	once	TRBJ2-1	CASSTSGGSYNEQFF	TGTGCCAGCAGTACTAGCGGGGGTTCCTACAATGAGCAGTTCTTC
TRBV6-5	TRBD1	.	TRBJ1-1	CASMRQGANTEAFF	TGTGCCAGCATGCGACAGGGGGCGAACACTGAAGCTTTCTTT
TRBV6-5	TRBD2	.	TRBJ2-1	CASRRGTTFQDEQFF	TGTGCCAGCAGACGCGGGACTACCTTTCAGGATGAGCAGTTCTTC
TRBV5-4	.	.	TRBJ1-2	CASSLYGSGGYGYTF	TGTGCCAGCAGCTTGTACGGGTCGGGGGGCTATGGCTACACCTTC
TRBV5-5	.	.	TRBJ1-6	CASSLGQNNSPLHF	TGTGCCAGCAGCTTGGGACAGAATAATTCACCCCTCCACTTT
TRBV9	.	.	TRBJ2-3	CASSLGTFTDTQYF	TGTGCCAGCAGCCTCGGGACTTTCACAGATACGCAGTATTTT
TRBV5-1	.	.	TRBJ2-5	CASSSGGGTRETQYF	TGCGCCAGCAGCTCAGGCGGGGGCACAAGGGAGACCCAGTACTTC
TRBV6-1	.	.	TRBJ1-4	CASSEVGHSYEKLFF	TGTGCCAGCAGTGAAGTAGGACATTCGTATGAAAAACTGTTTTTT
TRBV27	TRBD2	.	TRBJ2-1	CASSPPSRGASYNEQFF	TGTGCCAGCAGTCCCCCCTCGCGGGGGGCGAGCTACAATGAGCAGTTCTTC
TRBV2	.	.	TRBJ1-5	CASSESGLSNQPQHF	TGTGCCAGCAGTGAATCGGGGTTGAGCAATCAGCCCCAGCATTTT
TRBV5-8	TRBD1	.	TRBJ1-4	CASSPGQAPWEKLFF	TGTGCCAGCAGCCCCGGACAGGCTCCGTGGGAAAAACTGTTTTTT
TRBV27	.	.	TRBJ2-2	CASSLGGPTGELFF	TGTGCCAGCAGTTTAGGAGGACCCACCGGGGAGCTGTTTTTT
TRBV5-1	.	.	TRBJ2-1	CASSHTGPGDEQFF	TGCGCCAGCAGCCATACCGGGCCCGGGGATGAGCAGTTCTTC
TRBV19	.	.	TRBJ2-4	CASSISGKSQNIQYF	TGTGCCAGTAGTATATCGGGAAAGTCTCAAAACATTCAGTACTTC
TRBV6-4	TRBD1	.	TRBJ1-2	CASSGGQSYGYTF	TGTGCCAGCAGTGGGGGACAGAGTTATGGCTACACCTTC
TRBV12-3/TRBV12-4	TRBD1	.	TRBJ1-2	CASSLNRGVGYTF	TGTGCCAGCAGTTTAAACAGGGGAGTCGGCTACACCTTC
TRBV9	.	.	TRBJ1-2	CASSLGGSNYGYTF	TGTGCCAGCAGTCTGGGGGGTTCTAACTATGGCTACACCTTC
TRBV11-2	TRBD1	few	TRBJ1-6	CASSMGQNSPLHF	TGTGCCAGCAGTATGGGACAGAATTCACCCCTCCACTTT
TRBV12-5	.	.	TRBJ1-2	CASGLVLRERWESGRNYGYTF	TGTGCTAGTGGTTTGGTACTCAGAGAAAGGTGGGAGTCCGGGAGAAACTATGGCTACACCTTC
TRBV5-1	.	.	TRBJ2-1	CASSLALKRWGDSYNEQFF	TGCGCCAGCAGCTTGGCGTTAAAGCGTTGGGGGGACAGCTACAATGAGCAGTTCTTC
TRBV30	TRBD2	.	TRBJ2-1	CAWSTGLAGVGEQFF	TGTGCCTGGAGCACCGGACTAGCGGGGGTCGGGGAGCAGTTCTTC
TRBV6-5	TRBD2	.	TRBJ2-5	CASTGGGAGETQYF	TGTGCCAGCACTGGCGGGGGGGCCGGAGAGACCCAGTACTTC
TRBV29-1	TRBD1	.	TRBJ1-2	CSVEAGGGYTF	TGCAGCGTTGAAGCAGGGGGCGGCTACACCTTC